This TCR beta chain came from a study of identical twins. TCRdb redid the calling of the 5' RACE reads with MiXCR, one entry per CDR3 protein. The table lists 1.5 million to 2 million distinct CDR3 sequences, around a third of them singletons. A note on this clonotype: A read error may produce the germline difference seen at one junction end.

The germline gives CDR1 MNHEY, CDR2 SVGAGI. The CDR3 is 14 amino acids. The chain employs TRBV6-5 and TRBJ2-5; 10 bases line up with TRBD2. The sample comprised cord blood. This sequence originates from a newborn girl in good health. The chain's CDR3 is CASGYLAGVYEQYF. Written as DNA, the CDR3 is TGTGCCAGCGGTTACCTAGCGGGAGTCTATGAGCAGTACTTC.